This is a list of T cell receptor beta chains from one sample in a study of blood T cell repertoires in COVID-19. TCRdb keeps only in-frame clones here, not all; method: immunoSEQ multiplex PCR. This table holds roughly 60,000 clones, approximately 80% found once. Sequenced sample: peripheral blood. The source is a man at least 80 years old with acute or convalescent COVID-19. Both conserved end residues are part of each CDR3. A D gene is named only where the DNA matches it firmly. Size tells how often a clone was seen (once, few, many) or the class of an expanded clone, and some rows leave it out.

V gene	J gene	D gene	clone size	CDR3 DNA	CDR3 protein
TRBV11-3	TRBJ2-2	TRBD1	NA	TGTGCCAGCAGCCAGAGACAGGGGACCACCGGGGAGCTGTTTTTT	CASSQRQGTTGELFF
TRBV9	TRBJ1-1	NA	NA	TGTGCCAGCAGCGTAGCCGTGAACACTGAAGCTTTCTTT	CASSVAVNTEAFF
TRBV3-1/TRBV3-2	TRBJ2-2	NA	NA	TGTGCCAGCAGCCAAGAGATAACTAGTCGGTCCGGGGAGCTGTTTTTT	CASSQEITSRSGELFF
TRBV29-1	TRBJ2-6	NA	NA	TGCAGCGTTTTCTCCCCACTTAATACAGGGATTGCTTCTGGGGCCAACGTCCTGACTTTC	CSVFSPLNTGIASGANVLTF
TRBV3-1/TRBV3-2	TRBJ1-2	TRBD1	few	TGTGCCAGCAGCCGGGGACAGGAAGAGGCGGACACCTTC	CASSRGQEEADTF
TRBV10-2	TRBJ2-7	TRBD1	NA	TGCGCCAGCGGCTCCCGGGACAGGGCATCCTACGAGCAGTACTTC	CASGSRDRASYEQYF
TRBV10-3	TRBJ1-2	NA	NA	TGTGCCATCAGGACCACAGGGAGATCCTATGGCTACACCTTC	CAIRTTGRSYGYTF
TRBV28	TRBJ1-6	TRBD1	NA	TGTGCCAGCAGTCCCTCTACGGACAGGTTTAATTCACCCCTCCACTTT	CASSPSTDRFNSPLHF
TRBV10-3	TRBJ1-1	NA	NA	TGTGCCACAGCGAAGCAAGGGGCAACTGAAGCTTTCTTT	CATAKQGATEAFF
TRBV18	TRBJ1-1	NA	NA	TGTGCCAGCTCACCACTTGCAGGGAGGGACACTGAAGCTTTCTTT	CASSPLAGRDTEAFF
TRBV12-3/TRBV12-4	TRBJ1-1	TRBD1	NA	TGTGCCAGCAGTTTTAACAGGGGTGAAGCTTTCTTT	CASSFNRGEAFF
TRBV7-8	TRBJ1-2	TRBD1	few	TGTGCCAGCAGCTTAGCAGGGACAGGGAGTGGCTACACCTTC	CASSLAGTGSGYTF
TRBV12-3/TRBV12-4	TRBJ1-2	NA	few	TGTGCCAGCAGTTTAACAGAGTACTATGGCTACACCTTC	CASSLTEYYGYTF
TRBV10-3	TRBJ2-7	NA	NA	TGTGCCATCAGTGCTAACCGGGACACTCCCGAGCAGTACTTC	CAISANRDTPEQYF
TRBV6-6	TRBJ1-3	TRBD1	once	TGTGCCAGCAGTTACTCTGGGACAGTCTCTGGAAACACCATATATTTT	CASSYSGTVSGNTIYF
TRBV27	TRBJ1-1	NA	once	TGTGCCAGCAGTTTTCAATCGAACACTGAAGCTTTCTTT	CASSFQSNTEAFF
TRBV28	TRBJ1-2	TRBD1	NA	TGTGCCACCCCGGACAGGGATTATAACTATGGCTACACCTTC	CATPDRDYNYGYTF
TRBV5-1	TRBJ1-4	NA	NA	TGCGCCAGCAGCTTGGGGACCAGGGCGACTAATGAAAAACTGTTTTTT	CASSLGTRATNEKLFF
TRBV6-1	TRBJ1-5	NA	few	TGTGCCAGCAGTGAAGCAGGGGGGAGGGTTGGGCAGCCCCAGCATTTT	CASSEAGGRVGQPQHF
TRBV3-1/TRBV3-2	TRBJ1-2	NA	NA	TGTGCCAGCAGCCAAGATGCGGGAATCAACTATGGCTACACCTTC	CASSQDAGINYGYTF
TRBV25-1	TRBJ1-6	NA	NA	TGTGCCAGCAGTGAGTTTATCAGGGATTCACCCCTCCACTTT	CASSEFIRDSPLHF
TRBV9	TRBJ2-2	NA	NA	TGTGCCAGCAGCGTAGTACAGTCGAACACCGGGGAGCTGTTTTTT	CASSVVQSNTGELFF
TRBV30	TRBJ1-2	TRBD1	few	TGTGCCTGGAGTGTACAGACAGGGGATGGCTACACCTTC	CAWSVQTGDGYTF
TRBV24-1	TRBJ2-3	TRBD1	NA	TGTGCCACCAGTGACCCCGGGACAGCCACAGATACGCAGTATTTT	CATSDPGTATDTQYF
TRBV7-3	TRBJ2-3	NA	NA	TGTGCCAGCAGCACCAACGCAGGGATCCGGGATACGCAGTATTTT	CASSTNAGIRDTQYF
TRBV5-5	TRBJ2-2	TRBD1	NA	TGTGCCAGCAGGGGGGGACAGGGGACCGGGGAGCTGTTTTTT	CASRGGQGTGELFF
TRBV18	TRBJ2-1	TRBD1	NA	TGTGCCAGCTCATCGGGACAGGGAGCCTACAATGAGCAGTTCTTC	CASSSGQGAYNEQFF
TRBV12-3/TRBV12-4	TRBJ1-1	NA	NA	TGTGCCAGCAGCCTCGGGCAGGGACTCGAAGCTTTCTTT	CASSLGQGLEAFF
TRBV20-1	TRBJ1-1	NA	NA	TGCAGTGCTAGTAGAGGGGGGGGGCAGAACACTGAAGCTTTCTTT	CSASRGGGQNTEAFF
TRBV6-1	TRBJ2-5	NA	NA	TGTGCCAGCAGTGAATCCGTCAGGGAAGTAGAGACCCAGTACTTC	CASSESVREVETQYF
TRBV2	TRBJ1-2	TRBD1	NA	TGTGCCAGCAGACCTAAGACAGGGGGCTCTTATGGCTACACCTTC	CASRPKTGGSYGYTF
TRBV18	TRBJ1-4	NA	NA	TGTGCCAGCTCACTAAGACAGGCCGAAACTAATGAAAAACTGTTTTTT	CASSLRQAETNEKLFF
TRBV5-8	TRBJ2-7	TRBD1	NA	TGTGCCAGCAGCTACGGGACAGGTACCTACGAGCAGTACTTC	CASSYGTGTYEQYF
TRBV15	TRBJ2-5	NA	NA	TGTGCCACCAGGAGCCACGGGGGAGGAGAGACCCAGTACTTC	CATRSHGGGETQYF
TRBV7-9	TRBJ1-1	TRBD1	NA	TGTGCCAGCAGCGGCCGGGACAGGGGGAACACTGAAGCTTTCTTT	CASSGRDRGNTEAFF
TRBV7-9	TRBJ2-6	NA	NA	TGTGCCAGCAGCTCGGAGACGGCAAACCTGTTCTCTGGGGCCAACGTCCTGACTTTC	CASSSETANLFSGANVLTF
TRBV4-1	TRBJ2-3	TRBD2	NA	TGCGCCAGCAGCCAATACGGGGGGGCCGTAGATACGCAGTATTTT	CASSQYGGAVDTQYF
TRBV4-1	TRBJ1-2	TRBD1	NA	TGCGCCAGCAGCCAAGTCGAGGGGGCCTATGGCTACACCTTC	CASSQVEGAYGYTF
TRBV4-1	TRBJ1-4	TRBD1	NA	TGCGCCAGCAGCCACGTACGGGACAGGGCTGAAAAACTGTTTTTT	CASSHVRDRAEKLFF
TRBV2	TRBJ1-1	NA	few	TGTGCCAGCAAAGGGGACGGGGGTGAAGCTTTCTTT	CASKGDGGEAFF
TRBV6-5	TRBJ1-2	TRBD1	NA	TGTGCCAGCAGAGACAGGGGGCTGGTCTATGGCTACACCTTC	CASRDRGLVYGYTF
TRBV6-1	TRBJ1-6	TRBD1	once	TGTGCCAGCAGTTCTCAGGACAGGTATAATTCACCCCTCCACTTT	CASSSQDRYNSPLHF
TRBV10-1	TRBJ2-1	NA	NA	TGCGCCACCAAGGGGGACTCCTACAATGAGCAGTTCTTC	CATKGDSYNEQFF
TRBV7-9	TRBJ1-1	NA	few	TGTGCCAGCAGCTTAGATGGTTGGAGGAACACTGAAGCTTTCTTT	CASSLDGWRNTEAFF
TRBV14	TRBJ1-1	NA	few	TGTGCCAGCAGCAGCTTCTTGAACACTGAAGCTTTCTTT	CASSSFLNTEAFF
TRBV4-1	TRBJ1-1	NA	NA	TGCGCCAGCAGCCAGGGGCAGGAGAACACTGAAGCTTTCTTT	CASSQGQENTEAFF
TRBV3-1/TRBV3-2	TRBJ2-7	TRBD1	NA	TGTGCCAGCAGCCAAAACAGGGGGCCGGACGAGCAGTACTTC	CASSQNRGPDEQYF
TRBV19	TRBJ1-5	NA	medium-sized	TGTGCCAGTGGCCTACAGGGTTCCCTCCAGCATTTT	CASGLQGSLQHF
TRBV4-1	TRBJ1-2	TRBD1	NA	TGCGCCAGCAGCGCCCGGGACAGGGACTATGGCTACACCTTC	CASSARDRDYGYTF
TRBV6-1	TRBJ1-1	NA	NA	TGTGCCAGCAGTGAACTCCCCGGTCGGGCCGCGGGGGGCACTGAAGCTTTCTTT	CASSELPGRAAGGTEAFF
TRBV21-1	TRBJ2-1	NA	NA	TGTGCCAGCAGCGCGGCCGGGACAGGGCATTACAATGATCAGTTCTTC	CASSAAGTGHYNDQFF
TRBV6-5	TRBJ1-6	TRBD1	NA	TGTGCCAGCAGTCCGGGACAGGGTTATTCACCCCTCCACTTT	CASSPGQGYSPLHF
TRBV15	TRBJ2-7	NA	NA	TGTGCCACCAGCAGAGGGCGGGACAGCTACGAGCAGTACTTC	CATSRGRDSYEQYF
TRBV19	TRBJ1-2	TRBD1	NA	TGTGCCAGTAGTATGAGGGGGCTCGGCTACACCTTC	CASSMRGLGYTF
TRBV7-3	TRBJ2-1	TRBD2	few	TGTGCCAGCAGCTTCACTAGCGGGGGGATCAAGGGCAATGAGCAGTTCTTC	CASSFTSGGIKGNEQFF